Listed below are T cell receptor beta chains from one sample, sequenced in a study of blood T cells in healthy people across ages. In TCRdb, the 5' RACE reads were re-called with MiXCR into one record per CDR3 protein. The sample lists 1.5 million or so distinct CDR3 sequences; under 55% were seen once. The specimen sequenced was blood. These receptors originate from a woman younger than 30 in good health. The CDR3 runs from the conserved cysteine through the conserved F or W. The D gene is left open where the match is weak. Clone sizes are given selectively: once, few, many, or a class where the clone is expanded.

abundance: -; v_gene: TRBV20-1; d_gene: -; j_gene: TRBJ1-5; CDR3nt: TGCAGTGCTACCGGGGCCCCGAAGCAGCCCCAGCATTTT; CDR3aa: CSATGAPKQPQHF
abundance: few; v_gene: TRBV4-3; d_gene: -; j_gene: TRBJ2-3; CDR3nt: TGTGCCAGCAGTCCTCGGGGTCACACAGATACGCAGTATTTT; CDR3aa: CASSPRGHTDTQYF
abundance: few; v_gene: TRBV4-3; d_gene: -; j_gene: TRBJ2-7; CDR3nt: TGCGCCAGCAGCCAAGCACGGCAACAGGTCTACGAGCAGTACTTC; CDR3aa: CASSQARQQVYEQYF
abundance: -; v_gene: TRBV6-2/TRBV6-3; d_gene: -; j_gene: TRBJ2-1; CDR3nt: TGTGCCAGCAGTCCCCGGGGTCATGAGCAGTTCTTC; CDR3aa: CASSPRGHEQFF
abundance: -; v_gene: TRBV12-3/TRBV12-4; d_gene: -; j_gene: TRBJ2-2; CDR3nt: TGTGCCAGCAGTGTTAACTTCGGGACGGGCACCGGGGAGCTGTTTTTT; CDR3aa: CASSVNFGTGTGELFF
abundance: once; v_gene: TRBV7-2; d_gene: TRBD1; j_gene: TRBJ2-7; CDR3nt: TGTGCCAGCGGCTTAGGGACAGGGTACGACGAGCAGTACTTC; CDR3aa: CASGLGTGYDEQYF
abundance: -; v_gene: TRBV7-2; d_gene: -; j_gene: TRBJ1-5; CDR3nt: TGTGCCAGCAGCCCTGAGCTGGGACGGCGGAAGCAGCCCCAGCATTTT; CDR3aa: CASSPELGRRKQPQHF
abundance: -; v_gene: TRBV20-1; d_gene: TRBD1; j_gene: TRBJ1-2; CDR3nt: TGCAGTGCTTCCTTTCAGGGGGCTGGTTATGGCTACACCTTC; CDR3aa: CSASFQGAGYGYTF
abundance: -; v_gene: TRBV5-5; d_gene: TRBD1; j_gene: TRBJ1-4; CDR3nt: TGTGCCAGCAGCCGCCGGGACAGGGGGGGAACAACTAATGAAAAACTGTTTTTT; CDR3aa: CASSRRDRGGTTNEKLFF
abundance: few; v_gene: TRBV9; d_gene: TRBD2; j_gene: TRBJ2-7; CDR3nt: TGTGCCAGCAGCGTAGCAGCTAGCGGGGGTTACGAGCAGTACTTC; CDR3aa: CASSVAASGGYEQYF
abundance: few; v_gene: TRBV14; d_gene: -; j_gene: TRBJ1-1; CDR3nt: TGTGCCAGCAGCCATCTTTCGACGGGAGAAGCTTTCTTT; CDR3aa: CASSHLSTGEAFF
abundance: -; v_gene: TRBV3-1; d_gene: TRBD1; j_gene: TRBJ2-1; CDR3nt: TGTGCCAGCAGCCTCGGGACAGGGTTGAGTGAGCAGTTCTTC; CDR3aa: CASSLGTGLSEQFF
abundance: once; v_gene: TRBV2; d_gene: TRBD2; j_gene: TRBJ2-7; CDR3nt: TGTGCCAGCCTCCAGCCCGTCGGGGACTACTCCTACGAGCAGTACTTC; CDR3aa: CASLQPVGDYSYEQYF
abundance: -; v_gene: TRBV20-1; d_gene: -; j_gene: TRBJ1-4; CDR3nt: TGCGGTGCTAGGGCCCCGAGGAGGAATGAAAAACTGTTTTTT; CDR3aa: CGARAPRRNEKLFF
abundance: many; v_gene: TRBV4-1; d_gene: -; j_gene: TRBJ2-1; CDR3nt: TGCGCCAGCAGCCACCACTCGGGGTGGAATGAGCAGTTCTTC; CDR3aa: CASSHHSGWNEQFF
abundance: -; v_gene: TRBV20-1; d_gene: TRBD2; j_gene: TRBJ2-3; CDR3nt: TGCAGTGCTAGAGAGGGCGGGGGACCCACAGATACGCAGTATTTT; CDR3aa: CSAREGGGPTDTQYF
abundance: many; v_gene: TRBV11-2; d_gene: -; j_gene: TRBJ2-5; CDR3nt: TGTGCCAGCAGCTTAATGACGGGGCAAGAGACCCAGTACTTC; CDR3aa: CASSLMTGQETQYF
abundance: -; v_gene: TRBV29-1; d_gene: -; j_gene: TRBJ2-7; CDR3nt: TGCAGCGTTGAAGACAGGGGAGAGCAGTACTTC; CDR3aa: CSVEDRGEQYF
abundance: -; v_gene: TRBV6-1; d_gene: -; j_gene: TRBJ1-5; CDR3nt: TGTGCCAGCAGCTTACATTTTAGCAATCAGCCCCAGCATTTT; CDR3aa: CASSLHFSNQPQHF
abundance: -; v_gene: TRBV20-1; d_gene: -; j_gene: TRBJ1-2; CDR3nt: TGCAGTGCTATTCGCGGGGGAGAACCTCTATCCGGCTACACCTTC; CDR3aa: CSAIRGGEPLSGYTF
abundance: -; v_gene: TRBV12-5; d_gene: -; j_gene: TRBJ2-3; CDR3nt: TGTGCTAGTGGTTCCTCTGCTAGCACAGATACGCAGTATTTT; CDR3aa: CASGSSASTDTQYF
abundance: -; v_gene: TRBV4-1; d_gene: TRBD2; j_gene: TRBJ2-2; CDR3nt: TGCGCCAGCAGCCAAATAGCGGGGGGCCCCGGGGAGCTGTTTTTT; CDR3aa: CASSQIAGGPGELFF
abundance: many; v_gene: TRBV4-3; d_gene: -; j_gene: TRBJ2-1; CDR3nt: TGCGCCAGCAGCCAAGACTCCACCTCTGGGACTTACAATGAGCAGTTCTTC; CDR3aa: CASSQDSTSGTYNEQFF
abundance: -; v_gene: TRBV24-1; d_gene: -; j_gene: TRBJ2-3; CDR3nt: TGTGCCACCAGTGACCCTACGGAGGGGCCAGATACGCAGTATTTT; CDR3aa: CATSDPTEGPDTQYF
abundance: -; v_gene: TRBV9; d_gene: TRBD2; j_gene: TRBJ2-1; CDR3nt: TGTGCCAGCAGCGTAGTGCCTAGCGGGGACAATGAGCAGTTCTTC; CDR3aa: CASSVVPSGDNEQFF
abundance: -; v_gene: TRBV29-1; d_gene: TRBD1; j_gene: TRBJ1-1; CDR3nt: TGCAGCGTTGGACTTTGGGTGGGGTCGACAGGGGGAATTTCTGAAGCTTTCTTT; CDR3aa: CSVGLWVGSTGGISEAFF
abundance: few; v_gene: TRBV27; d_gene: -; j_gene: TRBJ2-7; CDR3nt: TGTGCCAGCAGACCACAGGGCTTCACCTACGAGCAGTACTTC; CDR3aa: CASRPQGFTYEQYF
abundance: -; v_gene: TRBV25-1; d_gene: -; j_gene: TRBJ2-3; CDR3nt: TGTGCCAGCAGTGATCCCCCTGAGAAAGATACGCAGTATTTT; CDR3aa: CASSDPPEKDTQYF
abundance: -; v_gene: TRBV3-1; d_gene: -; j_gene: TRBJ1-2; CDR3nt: TGTGCCAGCAGCCTCCGGGACCTTTGTGGCTACACCTTC; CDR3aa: CASSLRDLCGYTF
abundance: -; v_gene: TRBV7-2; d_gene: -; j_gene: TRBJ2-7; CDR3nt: TGTGCCAGCAGCTTATCGGGCAGCGCATCCTACGAGCAGTACTTC; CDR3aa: CASSLSGSASYEQYF
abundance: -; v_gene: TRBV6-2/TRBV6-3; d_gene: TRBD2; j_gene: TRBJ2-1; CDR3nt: TGTGCCAGCAGTTCCCGGACTAGCGGGAAGTTGACCTACAATGAGCAGTTCTTC; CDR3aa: CASSSRTSGKLTYNEQFF
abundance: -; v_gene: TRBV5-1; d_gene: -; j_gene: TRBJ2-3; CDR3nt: TGCGCCAGCAGCTTAATAGGTCGGCAGGGAGGCACAGATACGCAGTATTTT; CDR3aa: CASSLIGRQGGTDTQYF
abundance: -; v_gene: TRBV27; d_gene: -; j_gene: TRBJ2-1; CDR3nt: TGTGCCAGCAGTTTATTTTCCCAGGGCAATGAGCAGTTCTTC; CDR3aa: CASSLFSQGNEQFF
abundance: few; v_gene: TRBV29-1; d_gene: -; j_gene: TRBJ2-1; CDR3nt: TGCAGCGTTTCCATTTCCGGGGCTACCTACAATGAGCAGTTCTTC; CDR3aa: CSVSISGATYNEQFF
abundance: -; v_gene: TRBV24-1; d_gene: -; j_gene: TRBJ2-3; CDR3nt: TGTGCCACCAGTGCCCCGGACGGCTCGGGGCCAGATACGCAGTATTTT; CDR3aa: CATSAPDGSGPDTQYF
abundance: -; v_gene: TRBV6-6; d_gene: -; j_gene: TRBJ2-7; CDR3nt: TGTGCCAGCAGTTACGGGGCATCGTACAATGAGCAGTACTTC; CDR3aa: CASSYGASYNEQYF
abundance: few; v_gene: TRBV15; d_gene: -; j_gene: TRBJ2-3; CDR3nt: TGTGCCACCAGCAGAGAACGACAGACAGATACGCAGTATTTT; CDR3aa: CATSRERQTDTQYF
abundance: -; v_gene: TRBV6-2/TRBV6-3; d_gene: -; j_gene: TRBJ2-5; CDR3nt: TGTGCCAGCAGCTACGGCCGCCGGGGGAACTTAATGGAGACCCAGTACTTC; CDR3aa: CASSYGRRGNLMETQYF
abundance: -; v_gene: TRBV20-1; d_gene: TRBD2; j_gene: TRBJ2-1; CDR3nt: TGCAGTGCCTTGACTAGCAGACTTTACAATGAGCAGTTCTTC; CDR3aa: CSALTSRLYNEQFF
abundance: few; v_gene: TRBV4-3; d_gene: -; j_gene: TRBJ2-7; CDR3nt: TGCGCCAGCAGCCAGCTTTCCGGGACGGGAGCCTACGAGCAGTACTTC; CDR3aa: CASSQLSGTGAYEQYF
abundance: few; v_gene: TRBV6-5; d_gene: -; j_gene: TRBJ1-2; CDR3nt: TGTGCCAGCTCGGTCCAGGCACGATTAGGCTACACCTTC; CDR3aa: CASSVQARLGYTF
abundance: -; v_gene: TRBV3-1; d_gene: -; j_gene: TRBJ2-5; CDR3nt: TGTGCCAGCAGCCAAGACATCCCGCAAGAGACCCAGTACTTC; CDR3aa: CASSQDIPQETQYF
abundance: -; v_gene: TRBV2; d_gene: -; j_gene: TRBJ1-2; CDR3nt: TGTGCCAGCAGTGAAGGTCGGATCGCTGGCTACACCTTC; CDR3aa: CASSEGRIAGYTF
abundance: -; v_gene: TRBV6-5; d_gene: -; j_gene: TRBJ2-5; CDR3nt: TGTGCCAGCAGTTACTCTTTCGCTCAAGAGACCCAGTACTTC; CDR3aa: CASSYSFAQETQYF
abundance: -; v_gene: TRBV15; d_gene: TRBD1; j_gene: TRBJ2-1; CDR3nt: TGTGCCACCAGCAGCCGGGACAGGGGGGCGTATGAGCAGTTCTTC; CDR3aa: CATSSRDRGAYEQFF
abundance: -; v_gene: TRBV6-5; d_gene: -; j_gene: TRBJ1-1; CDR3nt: TGTGCCAGCAGTCTCTCCCTGACAAGGAACGGGGGAGCTTTCTTT; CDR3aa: CASSLSLTRNGGAFF
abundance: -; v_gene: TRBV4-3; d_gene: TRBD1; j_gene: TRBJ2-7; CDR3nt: TGCGCCAGCAGCCACTGGCGACAGGGGAACCTCTACGAGCAGTACTTC; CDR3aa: CASSHWRQGNLYEQYF
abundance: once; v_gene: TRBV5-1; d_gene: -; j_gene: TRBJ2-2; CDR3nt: TGCGCCAGCAGCCCCCGAGAAGCAAGGGAGCTGTTTTTT; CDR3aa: CASSPREARELFF
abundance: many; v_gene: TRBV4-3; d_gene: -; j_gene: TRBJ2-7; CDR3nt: TGCGCCAGCAGCCAAGATTGGCCGGATACCTACGAGCAGTACTTC; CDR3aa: CASSQDWPDTYEQYF
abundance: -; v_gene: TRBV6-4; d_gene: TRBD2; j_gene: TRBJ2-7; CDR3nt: TGTGCCAGCAGTGACGGGGTAGCGGGTTACAATGAGCAGTACTTC; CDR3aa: CASSDGVAGYNEQYF
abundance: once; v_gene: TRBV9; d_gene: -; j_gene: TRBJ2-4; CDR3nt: TGTGCCAGCAGCGTACATGTGGGGGGAGAGCAGTACTTC; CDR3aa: CASSVHVGGEQYF
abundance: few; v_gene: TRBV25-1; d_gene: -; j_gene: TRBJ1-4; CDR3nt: TGTGCCAGCAGTGAAGGACAGAAAGCAACTAATGAAAAACTGTTTTTT; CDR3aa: CASSEGQKATNEKLFF
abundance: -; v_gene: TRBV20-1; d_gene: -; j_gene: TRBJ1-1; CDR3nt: TGCAGTGCTAGATGGGGGGGGACTGAAGCTTTCTTT; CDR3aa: CSARWGGTEAFF
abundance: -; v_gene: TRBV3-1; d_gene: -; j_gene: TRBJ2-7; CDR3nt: TGTGCCAGCAGCCGCTCCGGGACAAGAGGCTCCTACGAGCAGTACTTC; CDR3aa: CASSRSGTRGSYEQYF
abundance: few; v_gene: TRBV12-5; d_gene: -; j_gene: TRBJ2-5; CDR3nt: TGTGCTAGTGGTTCCATCTATGTGAGAGCGACTTCGCAAGAGACCCAGTACTTC; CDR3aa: CASGSIYVRATSQETQYF
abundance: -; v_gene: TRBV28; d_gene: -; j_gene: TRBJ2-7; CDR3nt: TGTGCCAGCAGTTTATTAGGCGACGTTTACGAGCAGTACTTC; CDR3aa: CASSLLGDVYEQYF
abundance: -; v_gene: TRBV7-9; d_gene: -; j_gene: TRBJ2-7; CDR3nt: TGTGCCAGCAGCTTAAACTGGGACAAGCAGTACTTC; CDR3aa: CASSLNWDKQYF
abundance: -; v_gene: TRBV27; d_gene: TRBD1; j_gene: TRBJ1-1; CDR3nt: TGTGCCAGCAGTGCTACCGGGACAGGGGAGGGTGAAGCTTTCTTT; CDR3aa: CASSATGTGEGEAFF
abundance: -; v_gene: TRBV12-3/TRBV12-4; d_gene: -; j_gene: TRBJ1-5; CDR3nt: TGTGCCAGCAGAAGGACAGGCAATCAGCCCCAGCATTTT; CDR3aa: CASRRTGNQPQHF
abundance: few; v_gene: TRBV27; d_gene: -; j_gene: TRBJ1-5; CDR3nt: TGTGCCAGCAGTCGCGCTGCGGGTCAGCCCCAGCATTTT; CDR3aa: CASSRAAGQPQHF